A single sample gave rise to the 12 T cell receptor beta chains below, sequenced in a study of cytomegalovirus exposure and HLA in healthy donors. It was with 60 Vbeta and 13 Jbeta primers that the PCR ran. Profiled with immunoSEQ multiplex PCR; TCRdb holds only in-frame clones, not every one. The sample lists 200,000 or so clones, 81% seen once, with 3.8% in the top ten. Sequenced: PBMCs. These receptors all come from a man aged 45 to 65 in good health and CMV-seronegative.

The J gene is TRBJ1-1, the V gene TRBV5-8; D perhaps matches TRBD1 (5 bases). Trimming cost V 3 bases and J 0 bases, with 18 bases left between them. This CDR3 is 17 amino acids long. Germline V gives CDR1 SGHTS, CDR2 YDEGEE. CDR3 DNA sequence: TGTGCCAGCAGCTCGGGGGGACTCTTTACCCTGAACACTGAAGCTTTCTTT. Its protein product is CASSSGGLFTLNTEAFF.

The chain links TRBV7-9 to TRBJ1-4, with TRBD1 matching over 7 bases. CDR1 is SEHNR, CDR2 FQNEAQ, per germline (reference sequence). The CDR3 is 14 residues long. J lost 8 bases, V lost 3 bases, and 6 bases had no gene match. CDR3 in DNA: TGTGCCAGCAGCTTCCCGACAGGGAGAGAAAAACTGTTTTTT. It is translated as CASSFPTGREKLFF.

The chain couples TRBV5-1 to TRBJ1-5, with TRBD1 matching over 8 bases. V shed 3 bases, J shed 4 bases, and the junction held 6 bases outside the gene matches. Looked up from germline, CDR1 is SGHRS and CDR2 is YFSETQ. The length of the CDR3 is 15 residues. CDR3 bases: TGCGCCAGCAGCTGGGGGGACAGGAGAAATCAGCCCCAGCATTTT. Its protein is CASSWGDRRNQPQHF.

The chain links TRBV30 to TRBJ2-5; TRBD2 might be the D (5 bases). The CDR3 has 12 residues. Germline-derived CDR1 and CDR2 are GTSNPN and SVGIG (reference sequence). Trimming stripped 7 bases from V and 6 bases from J, with 15 bases between. CDR3 coding DNA: TGTGCCTTCCTTCGGGGTCTGAAGACCCAGTACTTC. This codes for CAFLRGLKTQYF.

The chain links TRBV7-9 to TRBJ2-7; a possible D gene is TRBD2 (6 bases). The CDR3 covers 15 residues. Germline CDR1 SEHNR, CDR2 FQNEAQ (reference sequence). V dropped 5 bases and J dropped 3 bases, with 17 bases sitting between them. CDR3 DNA: TGTGCCAGCAGCCCCGGGACTTCAATCGTCTACGAGCAGTACTTC. Protein product: CASSPGTSIVYEQYF.

The chain links TRBV7-2 to TRBJ2-7; TRBD1 matches at 7 bases. The CDR3 runs to 14 residues. The V gene end was trimmed by 5 bases and the J gene end by 3 bases; junction bases not matched to a gene: 7. The germline V gene encodes CDR1 SGHTA and CDR2 FQGNSA. As DNA, the CDR3 is TGTGCCAGCAGCGTAGGACAGGCATACTACGAGCAGTACTTC. This sequence encodes CASSVGQAYYEQYF.

The rearrangement links TRBV13 to TRBJ2-7; D perhaps matches TRBD1 (6 bases). The germline gives CDR1 PRHDT, CDR2 FYEKMQ (reference sequence). V lost 0 bases to trimming and J lost 2 bases, with 8 bases between them. The CDR3 is made up of 14 amino acids. The CDR3 sequence is CASSLGRGTYEQYF. The DNA for the CDR3 is TGTGCCAGCAGCTTAGGAAGGGGGACCTACGAGCAGTACTTC.

The chain carries TRBV30 and TRBJ2-3; D unclear. V lost 0 bases and J lost 9, with 10 bases in between. The CDR3 has 12 amino acids. CDR1 is GTSNPN and CDR2 is SVGIG in the germline V gene (reference sequence). The CDR3 reads CAWSVLSSTQYF. DNA of the CDR3: TGTGCCTGGAGTGTACTGTCCTCCACGCAGTATTTT.

The chain couples TRBV5-6 to TRBJ1-2; TRBD1 agrees at 8 bases. CDR3 size: 13 residues. V lost 3 bases, J lost 5 bases, and 3 bases stayed unmatched. Per germline, CDR1 SGHDT and CDR2 YYEEEE. CDR3 amino acids: CASSWGQVYGYTF. CDR3 bases: TGTGCCAGCAGCTGGGGACAGGTTTATGGCTACACCTTC. Full variable domain (rest looked up from reference TRBV5-6 and TRBJ1-2): DAGVTQSPTHLIKTRGQQVTLRCSPKSGHDTVSWYQQALGQGPQFIFQYYEEEERQRGNFPDRFSGHQFPNYSSELNVNALLLGDSALYLCASSWGQVYGYTFGSGTRLTVV.

In its sample, this clone was seen a few times. The chain uses TRBV6-5 and TRBJ1-1, with D tentatively TRBD1 (5 bases). Germline-derived CDR1 and CDR2 are MNHEY and SVGAGI. The germline V and J ends were trimmed by 6 bases and 8 bases, with 19 bases remaining between them. This CDR3 region has 14 residues. CDR3 DNA sequence: TGTGCCAGCAGCTCACCCGGGGGACTTATCGAAGCTTTCTTT. It translates to CASSSPGGLIEAFF.

CDR3 region: CSVSPGTGGSREQYF. The CDR3 DNA is TGCAGCGTTTCACCGGGGACAGGGGGTTCGCGCGAGCAGTACTTC. This chain joins TRBV29-1 and TRBJ2-5, with 11 bases matching TRBD1. Near its end, the DNA agrees better with TRBJ2-7, so the J call may be wrong. CDR3 length: 15 residues. Germline V gene data show CDR1 as SQVTM and CDR2 as ANQGSEA.

The rearrangement uses TRBV11-2 and TRBJ2-7; D is perhaps TRBD1 (6 bases). Germline assignment: CDR1 SGHAT and CDR2 FQNNGV. The CDR3 sequence is 16 residues long. Trimming left V 0 bases short and J 4 bases short, with 16 bases between. The DNA of the CDR3 is TGTGCCAGCAGCTTAGACTCCCAGGGGATTATATACGAGCAGTACTTC. Protein: CASSLDSQGIIYEQYF.